Listed below are T cell receptor beta chains from one sample, sequenced in a study of glioma-infiltrating T cells after dendritic cell vaccination. Profiling relied on immunoSEQ multiplex PCR, and the TCRdb table lists in-frame clones only, not all of them. In the table there are roughly 100,000 clones, roughly 76% of which are singletons. The sample was blood, taken before dendritic cell vaccination. The receptors shown here come from a human donor with glioblastoma. Both conserved end residues are part of each CDR3. D genes are given only for firm matches. Some rows have no size entry. The others give once, few or many, or a class for an expanded clone.

d_call j_call clone_size v_call cdr3_nt cdr3_aa
- TRBJ2-1 few TRBV18 TGTGCCAGCTCCTTAACGACAGAAGGGAATGAGCAGTTCTTC CASSLTTEGNEQFF
TRBD2 TRBJ2-3 few TRBV5-6 TGTGCCAGCAGCTTGGAGGTTAGCGGGGCCTACACAGATACGCAGTATTTT CASSLEVSGAYTDTQYF
TRBD2 TRBJ2-1 - TRBV4-1 TGCGCCAGCAGCCCCGGACTAGCGGGGGGGGATGAGCAGTTCTTC CASSPGLAGGDEQFF
- TRBJ1-5 - TRBV25-1 TGTGCCAGCAGGACTGGGAGGGGCAATCAGCCCCAGCATTTT CASRTGRGNQPQHF
- TRBJ1-4 once TRBV30 TGTGCCTGGAGTCCTCTGGGCACGGGGGAAAAACTGTTTTTT CAWSPLGTGEKLFF
TRBD2 TRBJ2-1 - TRBV19 TGTGCCAGTAGTATATCCGGGGGGGAATACAATGAGCAGTTCTTC CASSISGGEYNEQFF
- TRBJ1-5 few TRBV10-3 TGTGCCATCAACAGGGATGGCAATCAGCCCCAGCATTTT CAINRDGNQPQHF
TRBD1 TRBJ1-2 once TRBV19 TGTGCCAGTAGCCATACCTCGGGACAGGGGGGGGTCTATGGCTACACCTTC CASSHTSGQGGVYGYTF
- TRBJ1-1 few TRBV2 TGTGCCAGCAGACAGGTCACTGAAGCTTTCTTT CASRQVTEAFF
TRBD2 TRBJ2-5 few TRBV6-5 TGTGCCATCGGGGGGTCAGAGACCCAGTACTTC CAIGGSETQYF
- TRBJ1-2 - TRBV10-3 TGTGCCATCACGGGCCAGGGCCCTGGCTACACCTTC CAITGQGPGYTF
- TRBJ2-7 - TRBV7-9 TGTGCCAGCAGCTTGTTACAGCCCTACGAGCAGTACTTC CASSLLQPYEQYF
- TRBJ2-5 - TRBV7-2 TGTGCCAGCAGCCCAATACTCCAAGAGACCCAGTACTTC CASSPILQETQYF
- TRBJ1-1 - TRBV4-3 TGCGCCAGCAGCCAAGAGGAACGGGACTTCCCTTTCTTT CASSQEERDFPFF
TRBD1 TRBJ1-2 - TRBV2 TGTGCCAGCAGTCTAAACAGGGGTGGGGTGTATGGCTACACCTTC CASSLNRGGVYGYTF
TRBD1 TRBJ2-3 once TRBV7-8 TGTGCCAGCAGCGCAAAACAGGGGGCGAGGGCAGATACGCAGTATTTT CASSAKQGARADTQYF
- TRBJ1-2 - TRBV25-1 TGTGCCAGCAGTACTATTAACTATGGCTACACCTTC CASSTINYGYTF
- TRBJ2-5 once TRBV4-1 TGCGCCAGCAGCCAAGATGGAGCGGCTCAAGAGACCCAGTACTTC CASSQDGAAQETQYF
- TRBJ2-2 - TRBV19 TGTGCCAGTAGTATTCAGGGGCCCGGGGAGCTGTTTTTT CASSIQGPGELFF
- TRBJ1-3 few TRBV13 TGTGCCAGCTTGCAGGCCTCCTCTGGAAACACCATATATTTT CASLQASSGNTIYF
TRBD1 TRBJ1-2 - TRBV19 TGTGCCAGTATCCAACAGGGGAGCTATGGCTACACCTTC CASIQQGSYGYTF
TRBD1 TRBJ1-6 - TRBV6-1 TGTGCCAGCACCCTGACAGGGTTCAAGAATTCACCCCTCCACTTT CASTLTGFKNSPLHF
TRBD2 TRBJ2-7 - TRBV7-9 TGTGCCAGCAGCTTCCCTAGCGGGGGCTTATACGAGCAGTACTTC CASSFPSGGLYEQYF
- TRBJ2-2 - TRBV7-8 TGTGCCAGCAGCTATGACTCTTACACCGGGGAGCTGTTTTTT CASSYDSYTGELFF
TRBD1 TRBJ2-7 - TRBV30 TGTGCCTCGGGACAGGGGGCAGGGGAGCAGTACTTC CASGQGAGEQYF
- TRBJ2-1 - TRBV10-3 TGTGCCATCAGTGAGGCGAGGGCTGAGCAGTTCTTC CAISEARAEQFF
- TRBJ2-5 - TRBV29-1 TGCAGCGTGAGAGATGTCGCGACCCAGTACTTC CSVRDVATQYF
- TRBJ1-1 few TRBV29-1 TGCAGCGTTGTGGAGGGAATCCTGAACACTGAAGCTTTCTTT CSVVEGILNTEAFF
- TRBJ1-6 - TRBV15 TGTGCCACCAGCAGAGGGGTGGCAGGGGAATCACCCCTCCACTTT CATSRGVAGESPLHF
TRBD1 TRBJ1-5 - TRBV5-6 TGTGCCAGCAGCTTGACCCCGGGACAGGGACAGCCCCAGCATTTT CASSLTPGQGQPQHF
TRBD2 TRBJ2-3 - TRBV7-6 TGTGCCAGCAGCTTAGCCGCGGCCAGCGGGGGGGCGCGAACTAGCACAGATACGCAGTATTTT CASSLAAASGGARTSTDTQYF
- TRBJ1-1 - TRBV19 TGTGCCAGTAGTTCACAGGGATTGAACACTGAAGCTTTCTTT CASSSQGLNTEAFF
- TRBJ1-2 once TRBV27 TGTGCCAGCAGTTTCCAGGGTTTAAACGGCTACACCTTC CASSFQGLNGYTF
TRBD1 TRBJ1-1 once TRBV5-1 TGCGCCAGCAGCCGTATGACAGGGGGCAGCACTGAAGCTTTCTTT CASSRMTGGSTEAFF
- TRBJ2-5 - TRBV6-5 TGTGCCACCAGAGTGGGGGCCGTACAAGAGACCCAGTACTTC CATRVGAVQETQYF
- TRBJ2-3 - TRBV10-1 TGCGCCAGCATCACTTCGGGGGGCAACTCTAGCACAGATACGCAGTATTTT CASITSGGNSSTDTQYF
TRBD1 TRBJ1-6 - TRBV5-4 TGTGCCACTTCGGGGAGACAGGGGTTTTCACCCCTCCACTTT CATSGRQGFSPLHF
TRBD2 TRBJ2-5 - TRBV2 TGTGCCAGCTTAGCCGGGGGGGCAGAGACCCAGTACTTC CASLAGGAETQYF
- TRBJ1-2 - TRBV19 TGTGCCAGTAGTATAAGGGGTGCGGGGGGCCCCATTGATGGCTACACCTTC CASSIRGAGGPIDGYTF
TRBD2 TRBJ2-2 - TRBV4-3 TGCGCCAGCAGCGCGGGACTAAACACCGGGGAGCTGTTTTTT CASSAGLNTGELFF